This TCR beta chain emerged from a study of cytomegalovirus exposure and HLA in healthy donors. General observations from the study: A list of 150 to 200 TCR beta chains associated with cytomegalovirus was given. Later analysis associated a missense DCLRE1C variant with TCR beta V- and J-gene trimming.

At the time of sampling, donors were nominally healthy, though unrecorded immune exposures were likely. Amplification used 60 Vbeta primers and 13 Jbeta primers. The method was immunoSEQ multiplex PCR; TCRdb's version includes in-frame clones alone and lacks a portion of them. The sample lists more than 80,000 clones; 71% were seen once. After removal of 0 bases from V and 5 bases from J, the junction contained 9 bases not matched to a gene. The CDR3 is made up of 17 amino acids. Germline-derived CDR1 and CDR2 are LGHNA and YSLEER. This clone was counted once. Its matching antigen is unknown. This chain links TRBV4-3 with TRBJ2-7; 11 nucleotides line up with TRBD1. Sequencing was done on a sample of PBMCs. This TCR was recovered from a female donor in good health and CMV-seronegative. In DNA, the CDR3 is TGCGCCAGCAGCCAAGAGGGTTCCGGGACAGGGGGTAACGAGCAGTACTTC. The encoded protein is CASSQEGSGTGGNEQYF.